The rows below give T cell receptor beta chains drawn from one sample of a study of cytomegalovirus exposure and HLA in healthy donors. Some clones are missing from TCRdb's copy, which holds only in-frame ones; the method was immunoSEQ multiplex PCR. The sample carries some 160,000 clones, around 10% recorded once. The material sequenced was PBMCs. The receptors shown here come from a male donor in good health and CMV-seronegative. CDR3s include the opening cysteine and the closing phenylalanine or tryptophan. D genes are given only for firm matches. Not every row has a clone size; where given, it reads once, few, many or a size class.

d_call	clone_size	v_call	j_call	cdr3_aa	cdr3_nt
NA	NA	TRBV18	TRBJ2-5	CASSPFEDSEQYF	TGTGCCAGCTCACCATTTGAGGACTCTGAGCAGTACTTC
TRBD2	few	TRBV10-2	TRBJ2-1	CASRGTSGRNEQFF	TGCGCCAGCAGGGGGACTAGCGGGAGGAATGAGCAGTTCTTC
NA	few	TRBV28	TRBJ1-2	CASNSVSTGNYGYTF	TGTGCCAGCAACTCGGTTTCAACGGGGAACTATGGCTACACCTTC
NA	few	TRBV5-4	TRBJ1-3	CASSLEGGTTIYF	TGTGCCAGCAGCTTGGAAGGGGGAACCACCATATATTTT
TRBD1	NA	TRBV7-9	TRBJ1-1	CASSLIGDRGGLAFF	TGTGCCAGCAGCTTAATCGGGGACAGGGGAGGGTTAGCTTTCTTT
NA	NA	TRBV9	TRBJ2-4	CASSVDGSVVKNIQYF	TGTGCCAGCAGCGTAGATGGTTCGGTGGTCAAAAACATTCAGTACTTC
TRBD2	NA	TRBV6-5	TRBJ2-1	CASSVSGRLDNEQFF	TGTGCCAGCAGTGTGAGCGGGAGGCTCGATAATGAGCAGTTCTTC
TRBD2	few	TRBV2	TRBJ2-1	CASSQGPSGSHSYNEQFF	TGTGCCAGCAGCCAAGGCCCTAGCGGGAGTCACTCCTACAATGAGCAGTTCTTC
NA	NA	TRBV7-2	TRBJ2-3	CASSRLVDTQYF	TGTGCCAGCAGCCGACTAGTCGATACGCAGTATTTT
NA	NA	TRBV5-1	TRBJ2-1	CASSLTGGPIPGNEQFF	TGCGCCAGCAGCTTGACTGGCGGTCCTATCCCGGGGAATGAGCAGTTCTTC
TRBD2	NA	TRBV7-9	TRBJ2-1	CASSRTSGSDEQFF	TGTGCCAGCAGCCGGACTAGCGGGAGCGATGAGCAGTTCTTC
TRBD2	few	TRBV7-2	TRBJ2-7	CASSLVLASGGASNEQYF	TGTGCCAGCAGCTTAGTTTTGGCTAGCGGGGGGGCATCCAACGAGCAGTACTTC
NA	NA	TRBV5-1	TRBJ2-3	CASSSGTLITDTQYF	TGCGCCAGCAGCTCCGGGACACTAATCACAGATACGCAGTATTTT
TRBD1	NA	TRBV5-6	TRBJ2-1	CASSPTLETGGNEQFF	TGTGCCAGCAGCCCAACCCTGGAGACAGGGGGGAATGAGCAGTTCTTC
TRBD2	NA	TRBV7-2	TRBJ2-2	CASSFSGGAGTGELFF	TGTGCCAGCAGCTTTAGCGGGGGGGCAGGCACCGGGGAGCTGTTTTTT
NA	NA	TRBV5-6	TRBJ2-1	CASSAWGRGGNEQFF	TGTGCCAGCAGCGCTTGGGGCAGGGGTGGTAATGAGCAGTTCTTC
NA	NA	TRBV4-3	TRBJ2-1	CASSQDRLQTYNEQFF	TGCGCCAGCAGCCAAGATCGACTTCAGACTTACAATGAGCAGTTCTTC
TRBD2	NA	TRBV7-2	TRBJ2-3	CASHRGLATDTQYF	TGTGCCAGCCATCGGGGACTAGCGACAGATACGCAGTATTTT